This entry is about one TCR beta chain. This clonotype was detected ten times or more. Its antigen is not yet known. One base away there is no much larger clone; base qualities are not given. The data are from a study of CD8 T cells in ankylosing spondylitis (dated by TCRdb to 2016 to 2017). Context from the whole study: The study set out to find disease-linked TCR variants by profiling T cell receptor beta repertoires in ankylosing spondylitis patients and healthy donors. In total, the full study cohort was made up of some 110 healthy donors and 25 to 30 ankylosing spondylitis patients. Peripheral blood was sampled, and synovial fluid was also collected from ankylosing spondylitis patients.

Study-wide findings and limitations: The disease-linked clones were reported to be significantly enriched in matched synovial fluid samples from ankylosing spondylitis patients. A TCR beta motif of about 8 highly homologous amino acid variants appeared characteristic of blood from ankylosing spondylitis patients. In peripheral blood, the disease-linked clones were found at relatively low frequencies and had a CD8+ phenotype. Some motif variants had previously been reported in the synovial fluid and blood of reactive arthritis patients, which suggests shared mechanisms of disease initiation.

From the cysteine through the phenylalanine, the CDR3 covers 12 amino acids. This entry keeps only the CDR3 DNA: 36 bases, framed from base 1. The V end loses 6 bases and the J end loses 8 bases, and a stretch of 10 bases separates them. The sequencer listed for this sample is Illumina HiSeq 2500. Quantitative 5'-RACE with molecular barcodes was the method used to prepare the TCR beta libraries. In the authors' own workflow: A new computational method, built on a probabilistic model of VDJ rearrangement, was used to identify disease-linked TCR variants. TCRdb trimmed public reads at Q25 via fastp, called clones via MiXCR and kept in-frame beta chains. Every entry covers one CDR3 protein and lists the most common genes and DNA from its rows. TCRdb, not the original authors, processed these V and J calls. This sample holds 220,000 or so distinct CDR3 sequences; over 9.5% were observed only once. 20% to 25% of the sample is taken by the ten largest.

Sequences were obtained from blood, either unsorted or a sorted T cell fraction (not recorded which). The chain couples TRBV12-3 or TRBV12-4 to TRBJ1-4; a confident D gene designation cannot be given. The TCR was taken from a male donor with ankylosing spondylitis or in good health (not recorded which). CDR3 sequence: CASSRSHEKLFF. The nucleotide sequence reads TGTGCCAGCAGCCGGAGTCACGAAAAACTGTTTTTT.